These T cell receptor beta chains were read from a single sample in a study of blood T cell repertoires in COVID-19. Measured with immunoSEQ multiplex PCR; TCRdb has only the in-frame clones, and not every one. The sample lists some 290,000 clones; about 90% were seen once. The sequencing input was peripheral blood. Receptor source: a woman in her 30s with COVID-19, enrolled during active disease. CDR3s include the opening cysteine and the closing phenylalanine or tryptophan. The D gene is left open where the match is weak. Clone size is stated in some rows and not others, as once, few, many or a class when expanded.

clone_size: -; d_call: -; v_call: TRBV5-4; j_call: TRBJ1-6; cdr3_nt: TGTGCCAGCAGCTTGAAAGGGGGAGACAATTCACCCCTCCACTTT; cdr3_aa: CASSLKGGDNSPLHF
clone_size: once; d_call: TRBD2; v_call: TRBV5-1; j_call: TRBJ2-3; cdr3_nt: TGCGCCAGCAGCCAAGGACTAGCGGACACAGATACGCAGTATTTT; cdr3_aa: CASSQGLADTDTQYF
clone_size: -; d_call: TRBD2; v_call: TRBV5-1; j_call: TRBJ2-2; cdr3_nt: TGCGCCAGCAGCTGGGAGGGCAAGACCGGGGAGCTGTTTTTT; cdr3_aa: CASSWEGKTGELFF
clone_size: -; d_call: TRBD2; v_call: TRBV10-3; j_call: TRBJ2-6; cdr3_nt: TGTGCCATCAGTGAGTCGTTGGCGGGAGGTCTATCTGGGGCCAACGTCCTGACTTTC; cdr3_aa: CAISESLAGGLSGANVLTF
clone_size: -; d_call: -; v_call: TRBV5-1; j_call: TRBJ1-6; cdr3_nt: TGCGCCAGCAGCGTGCAATCGGGACAAGGGAATTCACCCCTCCACTTT; cdr3_aa: CASSVQSGQGNSPLHF
clone_size: -; d_call: TRBD2; v_call: TRBV3-1/TRBV3-2; j_call: TRBJ2-7; cdr3_nt: TGTGCCAGCAGCCAAGACGGCGGGGGGCAGTACTTC; cdr3_aa: CASSQDGGGQYF
clone_size: -; d_call: TRBD2; v_call: TRBV11-2; j_call: TRBJ2-7; cdr3_nt: TGTGCCAGCAGCGGGAGGGGCGAGACCTCCTACGAGCAGTACTTC; cdr3_aa: CASSGRGETSYEQYF
clone_size: many; d_call: TRBD2; v_call: TRBV27; j_call: TRBJ2-1; cdr3_nt: TGTGCCAGCAGTTCCCTAAGCGGGGGGGGTACGAATGAGCAGTTCTTC; cdr3_aa: CASSSLSGGGTNEQFF
clone_size: -; d_call: TRBD2; v_call: TRBV11-2; j_call: TRBJ2-1; cdr3_nt: TGTGCCAGCAGCAGACTAGCGGGGGGACCTCTTGGCAATGAGCAGTTCTTC; cdr3_aa: CASSRLAGGPLGNEQFF
clone_size: -; d_call: -; v_call: TRBV11-3; j_call: TRBJ2-7; cdr3_nt: TGTGCCAGCAGCTTAGATCACACGGGGGCCTACGAGCAGTACTTC; cdr3_aa: CASSLDHTGAYEQYF
clone_size: -; d_call: -; v_call: TRBV19; j_call: TRBJ1-1; cdr3_nt: TGTGCCAGTAGTATTGAACAGGGAAGGGTGAACACTGAAGCTTTCTTT; cdr3_aa: CASSIEQGRVNTEAFF
clone_size: -; d_call: TRBD1; v_call: TRBV7-9; j_call: TRBJ2-5; cdr3_nt: TGTGCCAGCAGCCTACAGGGGGCTCGAGAGACCCAGTACTTC; cdr3_aa: CASSLQGARETQYF
clone_size: -; d_call: -; v_call: TRBV11-3; j_call: TRBJ2-3; cdr3_nt: TGTGCCAGCAGCCCAGGGTCTAGCACAGATACGCAGTATTTT; cdr3_aa: CASSPGSSTDTQYF
clone_size: -; d_call: TRBD1; v_call: TRBV4-1; j_call: TRBJ1-5; cdr3_nt: TGCGCCAGCAGCCCGGGACAGGGAATACGGCCCCAGCATTTT; cdr3_aa: CASSPGQGIRPQHF
clone_size: -; d_call: -; v_call: TRBV12-3/TRBV12-4; j_call: TRBJ1-6; cdr3_nt: TGTGCCAGCAGCTACCAGCCAGCGTCACCCCTCCACTTT; cdr3_aa: CASSYQPASPLHF
clone_size: -; d_call: -; v_call: TRBV19; j_call: TRBJ2-3; cdr3_nt: TGTGCCAGTAGTATCAGGGTTGCCGGGGATACGCAGTATTTT; cdr3_aa: CASSIRVAGDTQYF
clone_size: -; d_call: TRBD2; v_call: TRBV5-1; j_call: TRBJ2-1; cdr3_nt: TGCGCCAGCAGCCTTAGTGGGGGGGCCTACAATGAGCAGTTCTTC; cdr3_aa: CASSLSGGAYNEQFF
clone_size: -; d_call: -; v_call: TRBV6-5; j_call: TRBJ1-2; cdr3_nt: TGTGCCAGCAACCCAAGGGGCGTTGACTATGGCTACACCTTC; cdr3_aa: CASNPRGVDYGYTF
clone_size: -; d_call: TRBD1; v_call: TRBV5-1; j_call: TRBJ1-1; cdr3_nt: TGCGCCAGCAGCTGGGATGACAGGGGACGGACTGAAGCTTTCTTT; cdr3_aa: CASSWDDRGRTEAFF
clone_size: -; d_call: TRBD2; v_call: TRBV3-1/TRBV3-2; j_call: TRBJ2-7; cdr3_nt: TGTGCCAGCAGCCAAATGGCGGGGGGATCCTACGAGCAGTACTTC; cdr3_aa: CASSQMAGGSYEQYF
clone_size: -; d_call: TRBD1; v_call: TRBV7-9; j_call: TRBJ2-2; cdr3_nt: TGTGCCAGCTCAACCGGGACAGCAAACACCGGGGAGCTGTTTTTT; cdr3_aa: CASSTGTANTGELFF
clone_size: -; d_call: -; v_call: TRBV4-1; j_call: TRBJ1-3; cdr3_nt: TGCGCCAGCAGCGGAACCCTGACTACTAACACCATATATTTT; cdr3_aa: CASSGTLTTNTIYF
clone_size: -; d_call: -; v_call: TRBV6-1; j_call: TRBJ1-1; cdr3_nt: TGTGCCAGCAGTGGGGCAACAGGGTATGCGCCGAACACTGAAGCTTTCTTT; cdr3_aa: CASSGATGYAPNTEAFF
clone_size: -; d_call: -; v_call: TRBV3-1/TRBV3-2; j_call: TRBJ2-1; cdr3_nt: TGTGCCAGCAGCCAAGACGGGGGCTACAATGAGCAGTTCTTC; cdr3_aa: CASSQDGGYNEQFF
clone_size: -; d_call: TRBD2; v_call: TRBV27; j_call: TRBJ2-1; cdr3_nt: TGTGCCAGCAGTTTATCGCGGGGGGGCCTGAATGAGCAGTTCTTC; cdr3_aa: CASSLSRGGLNEQFF
clone_size: once; d_call: TRBD1; v_call: TRBV6-5; j_call: TRBJ1-1; cdr3_nt: TGTGCCAGCAGTTACGGGGACAGGTGGGACACTGAAGCTTTCTTT; cdr3_aa: CASSYGDRWDTEAFF
clone_size: once; d_call: TRBD1; v_call: TRBV6-6; j_call: TRBJ2-6; cdr3_nt: TGTGCCAGCAGTCCACGGACAGGGACACAAACTGGGGCCAACGTCCTGACTTTC; cdr3_aa: CASSPRTGTQTGANVLTF
clone_size: -; d_call: -; v_call: TRBV5-5; j_call: TRBJ1-6; cdr3_nt: TGTGCCAGCAGCTTAATTGCGAGTTTCGGTTCACCCCTCCACTTT; cdr3_aa: CASSLIASFGSPLHF
clone_size: -; d_call: TRBD1; v_call: TRBV2; j_call: TRBJ2-7; cdr3_nt: TGTGCCGGAAGGGACAGTCCCTACGAGCAGTACTTC; cdr3_aa: CAGRDSPYEQYF